These 27 T cell receptor beta chains share one sample of origin, sequenced in a study of beta chain features in type 1 diabetes. Expressed TCRB transcripts were sequenced because the entire RNA isolate underwent reverse transcription. The protocol was immunoSEQ multiplex PCR, while the TCRdb copy is restricted to in-frame clones and leaves out a portion. The sample shows hundreds of thousands of clones, over 25% of them seen only once. The sequenced sample consisted of naive CD4+ T cells from blood. These TCRs come from a man aged 18 to 35 in good health.

The V and J genes are TRBV15 and TRBJ2-3; 10 bases match TRBD1. The CDR3 is 15 residues long. Germline V gene sequence: CDR1 LNHNV, CDR2 YYDKDF (reference sequence). The V segment lost 3 bases and the J segment 4 bases; nucleotides outside the gene matches: 4. CDR3 sequence (DNA): TGTGCCACCAGCAGTGTGGACAGGGGGGCAGATACGCAGTATTTT. Encoded protein: CATSSVDRGADTQYF.

The chain joins TRBV4-3 to TRBJ2-7; possibly TRBD2 for D (6 bases). V was shortened by 6 bases and J by 5 bases, with 17 bases between the two germline ends. Per germline, CDR1 LGHNA and CDR2 YSLEER. CDR3 length: 14 amino acids. CDR3: CASSIARGSHEQYF. For the CDR3, the DNA is TGCGCCAGCAGTATTGCCCGGGGGAGCCACGAGCAGTACTTC.

As to this clone: In the same sample, other DNA sequences code for this CDR3. The chain combines TRBV30 with TRBJ2-5, with D perhaps TRBD1 (5 bases). The CDR3 loop spans 13 amino acids. Trimming pared 1 base from V and 1 base from J, leaving 7 bases between. Germline assignment: CDR1 GTSNPN and CDR2 SVGIG (reference sequence). The CDR3, as DNA: TGTGCCTGGAGTGGGGGCCTCCAAGAGACCCAGTACTTC. Its translation: CAWSGGLQETQYF.

The V and J genes are TRBV28 and TRBJ2-2; TRBD2 matches 9 bases. Germline V lookup: CDR1 MDHEN, CDR2 SYDVKM. V lost 7 bases, J lost 2 bases, and 5 bases stayed unmatched. The CDR3 totals 15 residues. CDR3 sequence reads: CASTGLAINTGELFF. For the CDR3, the DNA is TGTGCCAGCACCGGACTAGCGATTAACACCGGGGAGCTGTTTTTT.

On this clone itself: The junction and the germline gene differ at one end; a read error may be behind it. The chain employs TRBV7-2 and TRBJ2-5; no reliable D call. The germline V gene encodes CDR1 SGHTA and CDR2 FQGNSA. This CDR3 comprises 12 residues. The CDR3 nucleotides are TGTGCCAGCAGCTATCCTATAGAGATCCAGTACTTC. Amino acid sequence: CASSYPIEIQYF.

This clone has only a few counts. The chain combines TRBV30 with TRBJ2-1; possible D gene TRBD2, 5 bases. This CDR3 is built from 13 residues. CDR1 and CDR2 from the germline V gene are GTSNPN and SVGIG (reference sequence). Trimming took 8 bases from V and 6 from J, leaving 17 bases between them. The CDR3 DNA reads TGTGCCCAAGCACGGGAACAGTTCAATGAGCAGTTCTTC. Protein: CAQAREQFNEQFF.

V is TRBV30 and J is TRBJ2-5, with 12 bases lining up with TRBD2. The CDR3 spans 15 residues. Looked up from germline, CDR1 is GTSNPN and CDR2 is SVGIG (reference sequence). The CDR3 nucleotides are TGTGCGGGGAGTGTACCTAGCGGGAGGGAAGAGACCCAGTACTTC. It yields the protein CAGSVPSGREETQYF. The full variable domain, its missing parts supplied by reference TRBV30 and TRBJ2-5, is SQTIHQWPATLVQPVGSPLSLECTVEGTSNPNLYWYRQAAGRGLQLLFYSVGIGQISSEVPQNLSASRPQDRQFILSSKKLLLSDSGFYLCAGSVPSGREETQYFGPGTRLLVL.

This clone occurred a few times. Compared with germline, one end of the junction differs, possibly owing to a read error. The chain carries TRBV7-2 and TRBJ2-4; D is unclear. CDR3 length equals 13 residues. Germline CDR1 SGHTA, CDR2 FQGNSA. Here the CDR3 reads CASSFLGGPRSNF. CDR3 DNA: TGTGCCAGCAGCTTCCTAGGTGGTCCCCGGAGTAACTTC.

This clone was counted only a few times. The CDR3 DNA reads TGTGCCAGCAGCTTCCCTGGACTAGCGGGCGCCTACGAGCAGTACTTC. Protein product: CASSFPGLAGAYEQYF. The gene calls are TRBV7-2 and TRBJ2-7, with TRBD2 matching 11 bases. The CDR3 contains 16 residues. CDR1 and CDR2 (germline): SGHTA, FQGNSA. The V segment lost 3 bases and the J segment 2 bases; nucleotides outside the gene matches: 6.

As concerns this clone: The junction and the germline gene differ at one end; a read error may be behind it. DNA of the CDR3: TGTGCCAGCAGCTTCGGCGGGAGGGCCACAAATACGCAGTATTTT. It translates to CASSFGGRATNTQYF. This chain joins TRBV7-2 and TRBJ2-3, with 9 positions matching TRBD2. Germline lookup yields CDR1 SGHTA and CDR2 FQGNSA. The CDR3 covers 15 residues.

CDR3 protein: CASTVSQGGYTF. Here the CDR3 DNA reads TGTGCCAGCACCGTTTCGCAGGGAGGCTACACCTTC. V gene TRBV2 combines with J gene TRBJ1-2; possibly TRBD1 for D (5 bases). Germline CDR1 reads SNHLY; CDR2 reads FYNNEI. Trimming stripped 7 bases from V and 8 bases from J, with 14 bases between. CDR3 size: 12 residues.

The rearrangement uses TRBV9 and TRBJ2-2; weak D call: TRBD1 (6 bases). V gave up 3 bases and J gave up 5 bases, with 17 bases separating them. Germline values: CDR1 SGDLS, CDR2 YYNGEE. This CDR3 contains 16 residues. CDR3 nucleotides: TGTGCCAGCAGCGGATACAGGGTTTTAATAACCGGGGAGCTGTTTTTT. Translating gives CASSGYRVLITGELFF.

This clone was picked up a small number of times. The V call is TRBV6-1, the J call TRBJ2-1; 7 positions agree with TRBD1. From germline, CDR1 is MNHNS and CDR2 SASEGT. The CDR3 has 17 residues. V lost 3 bases, J lost 1 base, and 9 bases stayed unmatched. CDR3 in amino acids: CASSDPNDRASYNEQFF. The DNA of the CDR3 is TGTGCCAGCAGTGACCCCAACGACAGGGCGTCCTACAATGAGCAGTTCTTC.

This sequence joins TRBV4-1 and TRBJ2-2; TRBD2 is a possible D gene (5 bases). The CDR3 is 15 amino acids. V was pared by 4 bases and J by 3 bases, with 12 bases between. The germline V gene encodes CDR1 MGHRA and CDR2 YSYEKL. The CDR3: CASSPSRADTGELFF. In DNA form, the CDR3 reads TGCGCCAGCAGCCCCTCGAGGGCGGACACCGGGGAGCTGTTTTTT.

Concerning this clone: This CDR3 is also generated by other DNA sequences in the sample. V is TRBV30 and J is TRBJ2-1; D is uncertain. The CDR3 spans 13 residues. Germline values: CDR1 GTSNPN, CDR2 SVGIG (reference sequence). V was pared by 4 bases and J by 0 bases, with 7 bases between. The CDR3 reads CAWTRGSYNEQFF. CDR3 nucleotides: TGTGCCTGGACTAGAGGCTCCTACAATGAGCAGTTCTTC.

This rearrangement joins TRBV28 to TRBJ2-1; 9 positions match TRBD2. Unmatched junction bases numbered 19, after V lost 5 bases and J lost 8 bases. The CDR3 is made up of 18 amino acids. Germline CDR1 and CDR2: MDHEN and SYDVKM. The CDR3 sequence: CASSPYRRASGKMHEQFF. CDR3 DNA sequence: TGTGCCAGCAGTCCATATCGTCGGGCTAGCGGGAAGATGCATGAGCAGTTCTTC.

The gene calls are TRBV7-2 and TRBJ2-3, with 8 bases identical to TRBD2. The CDR3 is 15 residues long. Germline V CDR1 and CDR2: SGHTA, FQGNSA. Unmatched junction bases numbered 7, after V lost 8 bases and J lost 0 bases. The DNA for the CDR3 is TGTGCCAGCGGACGACTAGCGACTAGCACAGATACGCAGTATTTT. It specifies CASGRLATSTDTQYF.

V gene TRBV7-3 combines with J gene TRBJ1-6; TRBD1 matches at 8 bases. The CDR3 is 15 residues long. V trimming: 1 base; J trimming: 10 bases; junction bases outside the gene matches: 6. The germline CDR1 and CDR2 sequences are SGHTA and FQGTGA. CDR3 loop: CASSLSSGGQSPLHF. CDR3 DNA: TGTGCCAGCAGCTTAAGTTCAGGGGGCCAGTCACCCCTCCACTTT.

The V gene is TRBV5-6, the J gene TRBJ2-5; D call uncertain. CDR1 is SGHDT, CDR2 YYEEEE, per germline. The CDR3 runs to 12 residues. The ends were cut back, 1 base at V and 5 bases at J, with 6 bases in the middle. CDR3 loop: CASSLLDETQYF. The CDR3 DNA follows: TGTGCCAGCAGCTTGTTGGACGAGACCCAGTACTTC.

V is TRBV11-2 and J is TRBJ2-3; D is uncertain. With 5 bases removed from V and 9 bases from J, the gap between germline ends came to 12 bases. This CDR3 region has 12 residues. Germline V lookup: CDR1 SGHAT, CDR2 FQNNGV. CDR3 DNA: TGTGCCAGCAGCCCGGCCCCGTACACGCAGTATTTT. Translating it yields CASSPAPYTQYF.

The V call is TRBV7-2, the J call TRBJ2-1; D remains unclear. The germline V gene encodes CDR1 SGHTA and CDR2 FQGNSA. Trimming cost V 1 base and J 3 bases, with 7 bases left between them. The CDR3 sequence is 14 residues long. CDR3 sequence: CASSLVTIYNEQFF. As DNA, the CDR3 is TGTGCCAGCAGCTTAGTAACTATCTACAATGAGCAGTTCTTC.

The chain employs TRBV18 and TRBJ1-5, with D possibly matching TRBD1 (5 bases). Per the germline V gene, CDR1 is KGHSH and CDR2 is LQKENI. The CDR3 has 13 amino acids. V was cut by 6 bases and J by 3 bases, with 9 bases left in between. The CDR3 sequence is CASSGQNNQPQHF. CDR3 sequence (DNA): TGTGCCAGCTCGGGGCAGAACAATCAGCCCCAGCATTTT.

The chain joins TRBV7-9 to TRBJ1-3, with D tentatively TRBD1 (5 bases). V was pared by 3 bases and J by 0 bases, with 12 bases between. This CDR3 comprises 16 residues. Germline lookup yields CDR1 SEHNR and CDR2 FQNEAQ (reference sequence). In DNA, the CDR3 is TGTGCCAGCAGCTTGTTTGGGACGGACTCTGGAAACACCATATATTTT. It encodes CASSLFGTDSGNTIYF. Filled out from reference TRBV7-9 and TRBJ1-3, the complete variable domain reads DTGVSQNPRHKITKRGQNVTFRCDPISEHNRLYWYRQTLGQGPEFLTYFQNEAQLEKSRLLSDRFSAERPKGSFSTLEIQRTEQGDSAMYLCASSLFGTDSGNTIYFGEGSWLTVV.

There are a few counts of this clone. The rearrangement uses TRBV30 and TRBJ1-3, with a weak D call TRBD1 (6 bases). The CDR3 contains 14 residues. CDR1 is GTSNPN and CDR2 is SVGIG in the germline V gene (reference sequence). The germline V and J ends were trimmed by 2 bases and 0 bases, with 8 bases remaining between them. In nucleotides, the CDR3 is TGTGCCTGGAGTCAGGGGACCTCTGGAAACACCATATATTTT. Translation gives CAWSQGTSGNTIYF.

V and J are TRBV5-1 and TRBJ2-1, with 13 positions matching TRBD2. V was pared by 2 bases and J by 9 bases, with 2 bases of the junction left unmatched. The CDR3 consists of 14 residues. The germline gives CDR1 SGHRS, CDR2 YFSETQ. The chain's CDR3 is CASSLGLAGVEQFF. Written as DNA, the CDR3 is TGCGCCAGCAGCTTAGGACTAGCGGGAGTTGAGCAGTTCTTC.

The CDR3 DNA reads TGTGCCAGCTCCGGACTAGCCCAAGAGACCCAGTACTTC. Protein: CASSGLAQETQYF. The chain joins TRBV5-4 to TRBJ2-5; 8 nucleotides agree with TRBD2. Germline CDR1 is SGHNT and CDR2 is YYREEE (reference sequence). Trimming at V came to 7 bases and at J to 1 base, leaving 3 bases not matched to a gene. The CDR3 contains 13 residues. Full variable domain (missing parts from reference TRBV5-4 and TRBJ2-5): ETGVTQSPTHLIKTRGQQVTLRCSSQSGHNTVSWYQQALGQGPQFIFQYYREEENGRGNFPPRFSGLQFPNYSSELNVNALELDDSALYLCASSGLAQETQYFGPGTRLLVL.

This clone was seen more than once but under ten times. CDR3 residues: CASSGLAGVLGANVLTF. CDR3 nucleotides: TGTGCCAGCAGTGGTCTAGCGGGAGTATTAGGGGCCAACGTCCTGACTTTC. This chain joins TRBV28 and TRBJ2-6; 10 bases fit TRBD2. CDR1 and CDR2 (germline): MDHEN, SYDVKM. J was trimmed by 4 bases and V by 5 bases; bases with no gene match: 8. The CDR3 runs to 17 residues.